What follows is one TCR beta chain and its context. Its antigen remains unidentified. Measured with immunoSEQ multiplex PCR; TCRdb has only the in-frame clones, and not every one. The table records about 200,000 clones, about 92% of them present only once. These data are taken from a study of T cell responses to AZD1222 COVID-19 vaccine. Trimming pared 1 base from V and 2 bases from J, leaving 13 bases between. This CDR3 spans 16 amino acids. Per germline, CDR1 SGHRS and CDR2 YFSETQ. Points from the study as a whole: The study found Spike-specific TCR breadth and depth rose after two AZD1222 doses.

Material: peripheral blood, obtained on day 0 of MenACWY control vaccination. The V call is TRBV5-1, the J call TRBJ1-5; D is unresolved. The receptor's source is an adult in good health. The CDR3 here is CASSLMPGDGNQPQHF. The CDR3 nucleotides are TGCGCCAGCAGCTTGATGCCCGGGGATGGCAATCAGCCCCAGCATTTT.